This T cell receptor (beta chain) was identified in a study of blood T cell repertoires in COVID-19 (dated by TCRdb to 2020 to 2021). Notes on the research overall: The collaborator samples originated in the United States, Italy and Spain and spanned the acute and convalescent phases of COVID-19. The prospective study material was composed of cDNA or gDNA derived from T cells, B-cell-depleted T cells, or PBMCs. The dataset comprised deeply sampled blood TCRbeta repertoires from subjects exposed to, actively infected with, or recovered from COVID-19. A freely available public database, intended as a resource for researchers studying the immune response to SARS-CoV-2, is where the repertoires were released. The samples were drawn from two sources: the first 160 participants of the ongoing ImmuneRACE study, and 1,000 to 1,500 subjects contributed by 6 global collaborators. Nearly every sample came with metadata listing a de-identified subject ID, COVID-19 status, age in years and sex. Where available, HLA class I and class II types were taken from metadata supplied by the sample provider and were not determined by assay-based typing. Points the paper makes about the study in general: Clinical and demographic metadata were provided uncurated, with the amount varying by source and participant.

The germline V gene supplies CDR1 MGHDK and CDR2 SYGVNS. From its cysteine to its phenylalanine, the CDR3 spans 16 amino acids. Only the CDR3 DNA stays, 48 bases, in frame from base 1. Trimming costs V 2 bases and J 1 base, and their ends lie 12 bases apart. TCRbeta CDR3 regions were amplified from genomic DNA by means of the immunoSEQ Assay, a bias-controlled multiplex PCR. In the paper's pipeline: Within the assay, amplification of reference gene primers was used to estimate how many nucleated cells each sample contained. To quantify the absolute abundance of each unique TCRbeta CDR3 rearrangement, sequence reads were collapsed and filtered. For each sample, productive Simpson clonality was calculated as the square root of Simpson's diversity index across productive rearrangements. This is the immuneACCESS table as TCRdb keeps it, with only in-frame sequences that have V and J called. A part of the clones is gone; compared with another copy, unresolved V genes explain less than half, and the rest is unexplained. V, J and clone size are taken as reported in that table, and D and trimming were inferred from the DNA itself. The sample contains 150,000 to 200,000 clones, about 79% of them found a single time. The ten largest make up approximately 26% of the sample.

To note about this clone: Its cognate antigen has yet to be identified. One base away there is no much larger clone; base qualities are not given.

Whole blood was collected in K2EDTA tubes by collaborating institutions according to the institutions' own protocols. Collaborator samples were shipped for TCRbeta analysis as frozen whole blood, isolated PBMCs, or DNA extracted from either sample type. The source is a woman in her seventies with acute or convalescent COVID-19. The specimen was peripheral blood. In this chain, TRBV25-1 is recombined with TRBJ2-1; TRBD1 is perhaps the D gene, given 6 matching bases. Here the CDR3 is given as CASSEVWDKSYNEQFF. The nucleotides read TGTGCCAGCAGTGAAGTCTGGGACAAATCCTACAATGAGCAGTTCTTC.